This entry lists 6 T cell receptor beta chains sequenced from one sample in a study of shared clonotypes between healthy human individuals. Produced via immunoSEQ multiplex PCR; TCRdb's table is partial and in-frame only. This table holds about 2 million clones, roughly 94% found once. The sequencing input was naive CD4+ T cells sorted from blood. Specified subset: CD45RA+ positively selected. The receptors derive from a man between 18 and 35 years old in good health.

V and J are TRBV5-1 and TRBJ1-1; tentative D call: TRBD1 (5 bases). The germline V gene encodes CDR1 SGHRS and CDR2 YFSETQ. V dropped 4 bases and J dropped 11 bases, with 21 bases sitting between them. This CDR3 is built from 14 residues. The CDR3 sequence is CASSLEEPGRFAFF. The CDR3 DNA is TGCGCCAGCAGCCTAGAGGAGCCAGGGAGGTTTGCTTTCTTT.

The V gene is TRBV5-1, the J gene TRBJ2-5, with D unclear. CDR3 length: 14 amino acids. CDR1 and CDR2 (germline): SGHRS, YFSETQ. With 4 bases removed from V and 4 bases from J, the gap between germline ends came to 14 bases. The CDR3 DNA sequence: TGCGCCAGCAGCCTGGATGCGAGAGGAGAGACCCAGTACTTC. Protein product: CASSLDARGETQYF. Supplemented by reference TRBV5-1 and TRBJ2-5, the full variable domain reads KAGVTQTPRYLIKTRGQQVTLSCSPISGHRSVSWYQQTPGQGLQFLFEYFSETQRNKGNFPGRFSGRQFSNSRSEMNVSTLELGDSALYLCASSLDARGETQYFGPGTRLLVL.

The CDR3 spells CSATRVYGYTF. The CDR3 nucleotides read TGCAGTGCTACCAGGGTCTATGGCTACACCTTC. J is TRBJ1-2 and V is TRBV20-1, with a tentative D call TRBD1 (5 bases). Per the germline V gene, CDR1 is DFQATT and CDR2 is SNEGSKA (reference sequence). Deletions cut 4 bases from V and 4 bases from J, with 7 bases between. This CDR3 spans 11 amino acids.

This rearrangement joins TRBV10-1 to TRBJ1-5; no definite D call. Germline V lookup: CDR1 WNHNN, CDR2 SYGVQD (reference sequence). V lost 7 bases to trimming and J lost 3 bases, with 10 bases between them. The CDR3 totals 13 residues. This CDR3 is CASTSDLNQPQHF. CDR3 in DNA: TGCGCCAGCACCTCGGACCTCAATCAGCCCCAGCATTTT.

This chain joins TRBV2 and TRBJ1-5; 7 nucleotides agree with TRBD1. The germline gives CDR1 SNHLY, CDR2 FYNNEI. The CDR3 has 13 residues. V shed 4 bases, J shed 7 bases, and the junction held 4 bases outside the gene matches. The DNA of the CDR3 is TGTGCCAGCAGTGGCGACAGGGCCCAGCCCCAGCATTTT. Its protein product is CASSGDRAQPQHF. Full variable domain (remainder filled in from reference TRBV2 and TRBJ1-5): EPEVTQTPSHQVTQMGQEVILRCVPISNHLYFYWYRQILGQKVEFLVSFYNNEISEKSEIFDDQFSVERPDGSNFTLKIRSTKLEDSAMYFCASSGDRAQPQHFGDGTRLSIL.

This chain connects TRBV6-6 to TRBJ2-7; 8 bases are a match to TRBD1. The trim removed 2 bases at V and 2 bases at J, leaving 8 bases unmatched. The CDR3 runs to 16 residues. Germline lookup yields CDR1 MNHNY and CDR2 SVGAGI (reference sequence). This chain's CDR3 is CASSYPGTGDPYEQYF. CDR3 nucleotide sequence: TGTGCCAGCAGTTACCCAGGGACAGGAGACCCCTACGAGCAGTACTTC.